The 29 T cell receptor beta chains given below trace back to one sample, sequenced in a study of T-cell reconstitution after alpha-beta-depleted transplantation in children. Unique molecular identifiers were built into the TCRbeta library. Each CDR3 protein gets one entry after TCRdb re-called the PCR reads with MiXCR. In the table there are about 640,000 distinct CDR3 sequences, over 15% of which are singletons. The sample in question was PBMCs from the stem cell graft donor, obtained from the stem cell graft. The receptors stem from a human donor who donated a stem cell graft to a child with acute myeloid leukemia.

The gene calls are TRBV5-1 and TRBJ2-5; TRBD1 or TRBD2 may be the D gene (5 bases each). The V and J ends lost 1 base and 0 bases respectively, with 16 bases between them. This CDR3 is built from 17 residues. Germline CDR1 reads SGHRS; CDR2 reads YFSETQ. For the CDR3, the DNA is TGCGCCAGCAGCTTGCAGGGAGTCTCACGGTACCAAGAGACCCAGTACTTC. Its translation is CASSLQGVSRYQETQYF.

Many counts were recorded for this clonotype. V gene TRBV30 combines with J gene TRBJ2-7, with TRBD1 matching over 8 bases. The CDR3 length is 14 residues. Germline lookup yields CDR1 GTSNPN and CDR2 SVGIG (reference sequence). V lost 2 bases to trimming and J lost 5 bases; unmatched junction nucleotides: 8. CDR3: CAWSKRTGRNEQYF. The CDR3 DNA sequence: TGTGCCTGGAGTAAGAGGACAGGGCGGAACGAGCAGTACTTC.

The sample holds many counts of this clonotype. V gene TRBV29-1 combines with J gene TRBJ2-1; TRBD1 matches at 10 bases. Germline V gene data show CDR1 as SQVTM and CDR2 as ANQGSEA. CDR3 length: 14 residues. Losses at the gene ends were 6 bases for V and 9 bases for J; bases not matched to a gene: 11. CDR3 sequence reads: CSVMTGTGVGEQFF. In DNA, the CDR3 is TGCAGCGTGATGACCGGGACAGGGGTCGGTGAGCAGTTCTTC.

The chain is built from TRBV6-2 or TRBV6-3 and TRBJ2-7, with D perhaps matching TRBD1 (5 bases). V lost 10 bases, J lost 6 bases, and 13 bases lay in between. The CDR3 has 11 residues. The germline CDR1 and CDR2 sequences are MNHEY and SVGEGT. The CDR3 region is CATNQGVEQYV. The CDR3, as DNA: TGTGCCACCAACCAGGGCGTCGAGCAGTACGTC.

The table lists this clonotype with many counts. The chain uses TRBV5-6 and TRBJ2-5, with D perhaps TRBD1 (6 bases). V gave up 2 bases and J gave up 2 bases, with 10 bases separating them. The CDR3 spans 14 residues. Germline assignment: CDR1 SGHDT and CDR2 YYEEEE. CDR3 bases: TGTGCCAGCAGCTTCAGGACAGAGCAAGAGACCCAGTACTTC. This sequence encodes CASSFRTEQETQYF.

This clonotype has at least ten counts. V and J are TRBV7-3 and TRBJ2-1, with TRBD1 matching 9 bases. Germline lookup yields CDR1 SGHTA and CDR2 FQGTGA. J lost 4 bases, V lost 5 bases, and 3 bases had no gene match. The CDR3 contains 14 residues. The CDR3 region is CASSLDRGYNEQFF. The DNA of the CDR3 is TGTGCCAGCAGCCTTGACAGGGGGTACAATGAGCAGTTCTTC. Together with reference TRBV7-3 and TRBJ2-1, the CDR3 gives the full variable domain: GAGVSQTPSNKVTEKGKYVELRCDPISGHTALYWYRQSLGQGPEFLIYFQGTGAADDSGLPNDRFFAVRPEGSVSTLKIQRTERGDSAVYLCASSLDRGYNEQFFGPGTRLTVL.

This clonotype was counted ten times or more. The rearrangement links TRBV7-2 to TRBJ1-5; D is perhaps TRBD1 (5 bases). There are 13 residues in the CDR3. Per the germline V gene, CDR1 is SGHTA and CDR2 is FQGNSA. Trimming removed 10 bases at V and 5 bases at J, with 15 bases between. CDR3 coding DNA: TGTGCCACCACTGATGGGGGATATCAGCCCCAGCATTTT. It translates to CATTDGGYQPQHF. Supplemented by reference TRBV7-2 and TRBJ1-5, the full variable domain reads GAGVSQSPSNKVTEKGKDVELRCDPISGHTALYWYRQSLGQGLEFLIYFQGNSAPDKSGLPSDRFSAERTGGSVSTLTIQRTQQEDSAVYLCATTDGGYQPQHFGDGTRLSIL.

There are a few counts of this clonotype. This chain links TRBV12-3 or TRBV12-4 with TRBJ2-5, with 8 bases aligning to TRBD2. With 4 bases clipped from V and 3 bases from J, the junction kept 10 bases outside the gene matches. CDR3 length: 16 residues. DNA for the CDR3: TGTGCCAGCAGTTCGATCCGGGGAGCGGGGGAAGAGACCCAGTACTTC. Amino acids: CASSSIRGAGEETQYF.

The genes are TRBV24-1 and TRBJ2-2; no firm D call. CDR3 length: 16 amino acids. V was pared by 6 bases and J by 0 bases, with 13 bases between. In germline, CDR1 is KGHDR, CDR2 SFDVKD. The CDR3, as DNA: TGTGCCACCAGTCACACAGTCCCTACGAACACCGGGGAGCTGTTTTTT. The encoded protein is CATSHTVPTNTGELFF.

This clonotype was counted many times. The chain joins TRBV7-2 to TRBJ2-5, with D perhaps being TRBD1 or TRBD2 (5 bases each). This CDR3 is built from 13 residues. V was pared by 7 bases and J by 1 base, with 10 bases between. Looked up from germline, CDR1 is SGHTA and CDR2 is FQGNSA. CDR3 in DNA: TGTGCCAGCAACCTGGGGGTCCAAGAGACCCAGTACTTC. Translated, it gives CASNLGVQETQYF.

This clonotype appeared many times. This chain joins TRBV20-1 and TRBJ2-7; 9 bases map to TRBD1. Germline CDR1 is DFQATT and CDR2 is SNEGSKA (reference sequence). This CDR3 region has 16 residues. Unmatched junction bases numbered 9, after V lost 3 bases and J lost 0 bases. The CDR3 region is CSASGRGTGSSYEQYV. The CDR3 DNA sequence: TGCAGTGCTAGCGGGCGAGGGACAGGGAGCTCCTACGAGCAGTACGTC.

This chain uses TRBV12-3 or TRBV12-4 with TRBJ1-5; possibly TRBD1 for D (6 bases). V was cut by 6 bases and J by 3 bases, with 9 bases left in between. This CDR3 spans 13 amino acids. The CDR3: CASSRQVNQPQHF. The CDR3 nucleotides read TGTGCCAGCAGCCGACAGGTCAATCAGCCCCAGCATTTT.

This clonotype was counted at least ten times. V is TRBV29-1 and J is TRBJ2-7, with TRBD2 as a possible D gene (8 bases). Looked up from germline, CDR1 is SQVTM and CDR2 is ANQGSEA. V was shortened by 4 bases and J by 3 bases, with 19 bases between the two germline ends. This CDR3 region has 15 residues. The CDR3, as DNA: TGCAGCGTTGGAAGCTGGGACAGCGGGGGCTACGAGCAGTACTTC. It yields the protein CSVGSWDSGGYEQYF.

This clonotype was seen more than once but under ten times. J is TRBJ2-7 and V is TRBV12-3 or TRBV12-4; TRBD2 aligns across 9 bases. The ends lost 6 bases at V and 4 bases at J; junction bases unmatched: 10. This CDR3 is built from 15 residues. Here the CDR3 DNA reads TGTGCCAGCAGCGCGGGGCGGGGGGGATTATACGAGCAGTACTTC. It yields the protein CASSAGRGGLYEQYF.

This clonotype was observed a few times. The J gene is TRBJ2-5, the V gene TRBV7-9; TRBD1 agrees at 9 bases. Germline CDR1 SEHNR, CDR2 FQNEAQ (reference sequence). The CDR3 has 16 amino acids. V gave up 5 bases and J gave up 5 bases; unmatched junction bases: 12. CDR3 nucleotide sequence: TGTGCCAGCAGCACGGACAGGGGATCTCTAAGGGAGACCCAGTACTTC. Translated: CASSTDRGSLRETQYF.

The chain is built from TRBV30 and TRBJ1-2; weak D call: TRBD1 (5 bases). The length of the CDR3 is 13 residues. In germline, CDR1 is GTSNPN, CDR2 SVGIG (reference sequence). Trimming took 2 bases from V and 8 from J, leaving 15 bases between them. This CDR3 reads CAWSLMGLGGYTF. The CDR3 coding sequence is TGTGCCTGGAGTCTCATGGGGCTTGGCGGCTACACCTTC.

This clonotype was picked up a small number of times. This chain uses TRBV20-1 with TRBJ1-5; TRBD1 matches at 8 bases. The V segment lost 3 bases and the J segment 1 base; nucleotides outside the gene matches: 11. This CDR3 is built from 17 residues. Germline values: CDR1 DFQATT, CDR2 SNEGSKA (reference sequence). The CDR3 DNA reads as TGCAGTGCTAGCCAGGGGGCGGCGGCCCTAAGCAATCAGCCCCAGCATTTT. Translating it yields CSASQGAAALSNQPQHF.

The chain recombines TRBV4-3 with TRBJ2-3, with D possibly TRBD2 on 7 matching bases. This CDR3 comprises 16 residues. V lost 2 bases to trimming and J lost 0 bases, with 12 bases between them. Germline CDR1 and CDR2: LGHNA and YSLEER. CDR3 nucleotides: TGCGCCAGCAGCCAAAGGGCGGGGGCTAGCACAGATACGCAGTATTTT. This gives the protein CASSQRAGASTDTQYF.

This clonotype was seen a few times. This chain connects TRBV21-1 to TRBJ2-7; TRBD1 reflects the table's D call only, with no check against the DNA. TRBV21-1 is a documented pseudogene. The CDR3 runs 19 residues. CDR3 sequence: CASSNPVDRAAAYHSEQYV. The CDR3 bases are TGTGCCAGCAGCAATCCGGTGGACAGGGCCGCGGCGTATCACTCCGAGCAGTACGTC.

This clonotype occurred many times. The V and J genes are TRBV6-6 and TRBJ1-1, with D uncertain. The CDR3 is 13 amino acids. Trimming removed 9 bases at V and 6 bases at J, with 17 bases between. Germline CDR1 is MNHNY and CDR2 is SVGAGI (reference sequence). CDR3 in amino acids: CASGVGEQPEAFF. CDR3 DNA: TGTGCCAGTGGGGTCGGGGAGCAACCTGAAGCTTTCTTT.

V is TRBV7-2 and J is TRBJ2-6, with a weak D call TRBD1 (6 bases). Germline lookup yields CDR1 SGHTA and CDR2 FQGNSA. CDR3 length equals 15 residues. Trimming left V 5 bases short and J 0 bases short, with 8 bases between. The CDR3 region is CASSDRFSGANVLTF. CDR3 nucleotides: TGTGCCAGCAGCGACAGGTTCTCTGGGGCCAACGTCCTGACTTTC.

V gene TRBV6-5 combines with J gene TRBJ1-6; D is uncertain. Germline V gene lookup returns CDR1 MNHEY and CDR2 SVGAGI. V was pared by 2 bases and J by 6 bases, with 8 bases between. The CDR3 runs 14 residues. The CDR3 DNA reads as TGTGCCAGCAGTTACATCGGCCGTAATTCACCCCTCCACTTT. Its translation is CASSYIGRNSPLHF.

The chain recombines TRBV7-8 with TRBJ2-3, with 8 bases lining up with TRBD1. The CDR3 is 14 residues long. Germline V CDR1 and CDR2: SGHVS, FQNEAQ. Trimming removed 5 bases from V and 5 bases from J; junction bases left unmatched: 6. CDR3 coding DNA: TGTGCCAGCAGCCCCAGGGGGCGCGGAGATACGCAGTATTTT. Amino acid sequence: CASSPRGRGDTQYF.

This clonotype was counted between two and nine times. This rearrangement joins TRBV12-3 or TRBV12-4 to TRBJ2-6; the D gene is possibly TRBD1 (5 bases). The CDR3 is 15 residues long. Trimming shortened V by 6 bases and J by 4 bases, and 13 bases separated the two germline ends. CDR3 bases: TGTGCCAGCAGCACTTTTGGGGCCGGGGCCAACGTCCTGACTTTC. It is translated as CASSTFGAGANVLTF.

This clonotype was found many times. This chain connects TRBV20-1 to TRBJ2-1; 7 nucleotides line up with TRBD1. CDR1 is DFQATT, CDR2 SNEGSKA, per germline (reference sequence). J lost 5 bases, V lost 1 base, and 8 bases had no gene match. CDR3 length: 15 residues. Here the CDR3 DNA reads TGCAGTGCTAGAGCCCACAGGGGTTGGAACAATGAGCAGTTCTTC. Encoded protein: CSARAHRGWNNEQFF.

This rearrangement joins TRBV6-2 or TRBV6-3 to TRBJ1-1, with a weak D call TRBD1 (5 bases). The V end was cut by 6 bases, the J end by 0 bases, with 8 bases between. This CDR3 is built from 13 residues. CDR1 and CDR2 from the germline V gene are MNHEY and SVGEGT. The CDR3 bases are TGTGCCAGCAGGGACACCTTGAACACTGAAGCTTTCTTT. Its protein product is CASRDTLNTEAFF.

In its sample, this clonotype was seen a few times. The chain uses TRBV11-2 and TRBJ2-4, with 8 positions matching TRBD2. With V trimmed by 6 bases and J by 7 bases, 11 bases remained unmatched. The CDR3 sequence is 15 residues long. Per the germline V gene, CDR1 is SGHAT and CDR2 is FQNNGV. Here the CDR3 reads CASSSFGGGGNIQYF. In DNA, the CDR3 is TGTGCCAGCAGTTCCTTCGGGGGGGGTGGGAACATTCAGTACTTC.

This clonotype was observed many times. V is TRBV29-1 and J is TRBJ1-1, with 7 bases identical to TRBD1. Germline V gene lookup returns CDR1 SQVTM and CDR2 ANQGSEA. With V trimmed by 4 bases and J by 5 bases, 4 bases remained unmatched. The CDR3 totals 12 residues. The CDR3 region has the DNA TGCAGCGTTGGGACAGGCCGAACTGAAGCTTTCTTT. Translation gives CSVGTGRTEAFF.

The DNA of the CDR3 is TGTGCCAGCAGTTTTTGGGTGGGTAATAGCAATCAGCCCCAGCATTTT. Amino acids: CASSFWVGNSNQPQHF. The chain employs TRBV12-3 or TRBV12-4 and TRBJ1-5; no clear D. CDR3 length: 16 amino acids. The ends were cut back, 3 bases at V and 0 bases at J, with 12 bases in the middle.